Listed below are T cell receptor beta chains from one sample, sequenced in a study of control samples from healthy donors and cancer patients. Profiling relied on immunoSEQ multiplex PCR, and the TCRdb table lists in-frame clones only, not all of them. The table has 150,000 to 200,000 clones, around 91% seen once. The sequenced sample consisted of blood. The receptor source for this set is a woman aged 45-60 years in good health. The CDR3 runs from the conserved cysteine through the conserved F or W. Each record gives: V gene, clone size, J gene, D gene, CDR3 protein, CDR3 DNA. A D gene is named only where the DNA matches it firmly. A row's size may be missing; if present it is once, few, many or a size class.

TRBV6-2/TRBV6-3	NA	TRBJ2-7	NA	CASSYSGVSIVPYEQYF	TGTGCCAGCAGTTACTCGGGGGTGTCGATCGTTCCCTACGAGCAGTACTTC
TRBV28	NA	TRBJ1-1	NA	CASATSNTEAFF	TGTGCCAGCGCAACTTCGAACACTGAAGCTTTCTTT
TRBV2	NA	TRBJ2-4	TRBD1	CASKKTGTGGKNIQYF	TGTGCCAGCAAAAAAACCGGGACAGGGGGCAAAAACATTCAGTACTTC
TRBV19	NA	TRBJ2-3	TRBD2	CASSGGGTDTQYF	TGTGCCAGTAGCGGGGGGGGTACAGATACGCAGTATTTT
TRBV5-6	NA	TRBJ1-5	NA	CASSLGMDQPQHF	TGTGCCAGCAGCTTGGGGATGGATCAGCCCCAGCATTTT
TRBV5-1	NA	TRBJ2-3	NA	CASSLAARGSTDTQYF	TGCGCCAGCAGCTTGGCCGCCAGGGGCAGCACAGATACGCAGTATTTT
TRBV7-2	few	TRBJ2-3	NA	CASSNNRFDTQYF	TGTGCCAGCAGTAACAACAGGTTTGATACGCAGTATTTT
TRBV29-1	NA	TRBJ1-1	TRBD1	CSVAPGGQDTEAFF	TGCAGCGTTGCGCCAGGGGGACAGGACACTGAAGCTTTCTTT
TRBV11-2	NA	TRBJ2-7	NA	CASSLDTYYEQYF	TGTGCCAGCAGCTTGGACACCTACTACGAGCAGTACTTC
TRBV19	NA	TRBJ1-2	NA	CASNPSRSGVYGYTF	TGTGCCAGTAACCCGAGCCGTTCGGGGGTCTATGGCTACACCTTC
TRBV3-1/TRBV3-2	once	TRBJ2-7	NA	CASSQGIAQYF	TGTGCCAGCAGCCAAGGTATCGCGCAGTACTTC
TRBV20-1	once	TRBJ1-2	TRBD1	CSASTGGYLYGYTF	TGCAGTGCTAGTACAGGGGGCTACCTCTATGGCTACACCTTC
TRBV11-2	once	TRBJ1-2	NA	CASSYSNYGYTF	TGTGCCAGCAGCTACTCGAACTATGGCTACACCTTC
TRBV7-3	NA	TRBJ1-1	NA	CASSLGVSTEAFF	TGTGCCAGCAGCTTAGGGGTTTCCACTGAAGCTTTCTTT
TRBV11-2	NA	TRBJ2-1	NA	CASSVSGRGNEQFF	TGTGCCAGCAGCGTGTCCGGGCGAGGGAATGAGCAGTTCTTC
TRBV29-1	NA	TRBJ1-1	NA	CSGGTHRGNTEAFF	TGCAGCGGAGGGACTCACCGAGGGAACACTGAAGCTTTCTTT
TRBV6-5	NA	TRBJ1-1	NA	CASSLRGYTEAFF	TGTGCCAGCAGCCTCAGGGGATACACTGAAGCTTTCTTT
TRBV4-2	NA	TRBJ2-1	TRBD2	CASSQDLVAGGPGNEQFF	TGTGCCAGCAGCCAAGACCTCGTAGCGGGAGGGCCCGGGAATGAGCAGTTCTTC
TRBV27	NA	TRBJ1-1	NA	CASSSPQGIEAFF	TGTGCCAGCAGTTCACCTCAGGGGATAGAAGCTTTCTTT
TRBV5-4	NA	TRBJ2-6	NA	CASSLAGGRNSGANVLTF	TGTGCCAGCAGCTTGGCCGGGGGGCGGAACTCTGGGGCCAACGTCCTGACTTTC
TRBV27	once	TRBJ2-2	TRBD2	CASSFSGTSGTGELFF	TGTGCCAGCAGTTTCTCCGGGACTAGTGGCACCGGGGAGCTGTTTTTT
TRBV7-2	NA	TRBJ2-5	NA	CASSPPTYQETQYF	TGTGCCAGCAGCCCCCCAACGTACCAAGAGACCCAGTACTTC
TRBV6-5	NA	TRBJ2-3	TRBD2	CARNLIGLVEDTQYF	TGTGCCAGAAACCTGATTGGACTAGTAGAAGATACGCAGTATTTT
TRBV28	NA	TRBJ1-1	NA	CASNQGQYEAFF	TGTGCCAGCAACCAAGGCCAGTATGAAGCTTTCTTT
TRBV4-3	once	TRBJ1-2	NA	CASSQVGGASDYGYTF	TGCGCCAGCAGCCAAGTAGGGGGGGCTTCGGACTATGGCTACACCTTC
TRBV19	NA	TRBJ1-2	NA	CASSKDPNYGYTF	TGTGCCAGTAGTAAGGATCCTAACTATGGCTACACCTTC
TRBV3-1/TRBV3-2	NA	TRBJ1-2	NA	CASSQQALGGYTF	TGTGCCAGCAGCCAACAAGCCCTGGGTGGCTACACCTTC
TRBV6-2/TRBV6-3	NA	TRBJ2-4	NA	CASSPSGAKNIQYF	TGTGCCAGCAGCCCCTCGGGGGCCAAAAACATTCAGTACTTC
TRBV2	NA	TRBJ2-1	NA	CASRLTGGEGWFF	TGTGCCAGCAGGCTAACAGGGGGGGAGGGGTGGTTCTTC
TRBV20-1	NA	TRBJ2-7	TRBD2	CSAGGRYEQYF	TGCAGCGCGGGAGGGAGATACGAGCAGTACTTC
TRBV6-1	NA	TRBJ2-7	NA	CASSEVREEQYF	TGTGCCAGCAGTGAAGTTCGAGAGGAGCAGTACTTC
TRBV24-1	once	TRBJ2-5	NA	CATSDPGTQETQYF	TGTGCCACCAGTGATCCCGGGACCCAAGAGACCCAGTACTTC
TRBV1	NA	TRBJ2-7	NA	CTSSQGQALQNEQYF	TGCACCAGCAGCCAAGGGCAGGCGTTGCAGAACGAGCAGTACTTC
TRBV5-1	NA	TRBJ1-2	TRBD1	CASSLTGAGYGYTF	TGCGCCAGCAGTTTGACAGGGGCGGGATATGGCTACACCTTC
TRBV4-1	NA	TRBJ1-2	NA	CASSPAGAGTNYGYTF	TGCGCCAGCAGCCCAGCGGGAGCAGGTACTAACTATGGCTACACCTTC
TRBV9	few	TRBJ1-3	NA	CASSPPQGFGGNTIYF	TGTGCCAGCAGCCCCCCCCAAGGTTTTGGTGGAAACACCATATATTTT
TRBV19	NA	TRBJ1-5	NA	CASSVDGGGNQPQHF	TGTGCCAGTAGTGTCGACGGGGGTGGCAATCAGCCCCAGCATTTT
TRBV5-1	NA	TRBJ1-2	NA	CASTLVWDTSSGGYTF	TGCGCCAGCACCCTGGTGTGGGACACTTCCTCTGGGGGCTACACCTTC
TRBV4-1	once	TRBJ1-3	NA	CASSQIKGGVGNTIYF	TGCGCCAGCAGCCAAATTAAAGGGGGAGTCGGAAACACCATATATTTT
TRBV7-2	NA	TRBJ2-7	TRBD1	CASRKQGASYEQYF	TGTGCCAGCAGGAAACAGGGGGCCTCCTACGAGCAGTACTTC
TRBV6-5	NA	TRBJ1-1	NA	CASSRGRGRLAFF	TGTGCCAGCAGCCGAGGACGTGGGCGATTAGCTTTCTTT
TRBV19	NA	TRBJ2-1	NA	CASSLAVYNEQFF	TGTGCCAGTAGTCTGGCGGTCTACAATGAGCAGTTCTTC
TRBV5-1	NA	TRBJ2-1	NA	CASNPRDDRRQTEWISIEQFF	TGCGCCAGCAACCCGAGGGATGACAGGCGCCAGACCGAATGGATTTCGATCGAGCAGTTCTTC
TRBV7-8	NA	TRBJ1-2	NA	CASSLGQGYGYTF	TGTGCCAGCAGCCTCGGGCAGGGATATGGCTACACCTTC
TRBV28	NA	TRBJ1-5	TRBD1	CASSSAGRGRNQPQHF	TGTGCCAGCAGTTCTGCCGGCAGGGGGCGTAATCAGCCCCAGCATTTT
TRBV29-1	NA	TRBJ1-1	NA	CSSRGGLDTEAFF	TGCAGCTCCCGCGGGGGGTTGGACACTGAAGCTTTCTTT
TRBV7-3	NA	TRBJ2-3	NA	CASSLTKEHTQYF	TGTGCCAGCAGCTTAACAAAGGAACATACGCAGTATTTT